This entry features one T cell receptor (beta chain) sequence. Its antigen is as yet unknown. The data originate from a study of beta chain features in type 1 diabetes. Study observations and caveats: Within patients, naive, central memory and Treg TCRB repertoires seemed more similar than within healthy donors.

The sequenced template was cDNA made from the entire isolated RNA. The table came from immunoSEQ multiplex PCR; TCRdb's copy has only in-frame clones and leaves some out. The table lists about 330,000 clones, around 10% of them singletons. Sampling consisted of one heparinised blood draw per donor, averaging about 116 mL. The sequence was collected from a woman aged 30 to 39 in good health. The sequencing sample was made of naive CD4+ T cells from blood.

The CDR3 is CASNTQGLYEQYF. The CDR3 bases are TGTGCCAGCAACACGCAGGGGTTGTACGAGCAGTACTTC. The genes are TRBV2 and TRBJ2-7, with D perhaps TRBD1 (6 bases). Deletions cut 7 bases from V and 4 bases from J, with 14 bases between. Per the germline V gene, CDR1 is SNHLY and CDR2 is FYNNEI. The CDR3 is 13 amino acids.